This TCR beta chain appears in the sequencing data of a study of identical twins. Healthy Caucasian donors formed the entire cohort. Study observations and caveats: Memory repertoires lacked the insertion deficit that abundant cord blood beta clonotypes showed. It was cross-sectional statistical analysis, not following the same donors, that the conclusions relied on.

The germline gives CDR1 MGHRA, CDR2 YSYEKL. The CDR3 is 13 amino acids. Between the trimmed V and J ends, which lost 1 base and 5 bases, there was a span of 8 bases. TCRdb passed the 5' RACE reads through MiXCR, listing each CDR3 protein once. The sample includes 420,000 or so distinct CDR3 sequences, about a fifth of them seen just once. In this sample, this clonotype turned up a few times. Its specificity is unknown. This TCR was sampled from a man aged 50 or older in good health. V gene TRBV4-1 combines with J gene TRBJ2-5; D is unresolved. The material sequenced was naive T cells sorted from blood. The CDR3, as DNA: TGCGCCAGCAGCCAAGCGGCACTTGAGACCCAGTACTTC. Translating gives CASSQAALETQYF.